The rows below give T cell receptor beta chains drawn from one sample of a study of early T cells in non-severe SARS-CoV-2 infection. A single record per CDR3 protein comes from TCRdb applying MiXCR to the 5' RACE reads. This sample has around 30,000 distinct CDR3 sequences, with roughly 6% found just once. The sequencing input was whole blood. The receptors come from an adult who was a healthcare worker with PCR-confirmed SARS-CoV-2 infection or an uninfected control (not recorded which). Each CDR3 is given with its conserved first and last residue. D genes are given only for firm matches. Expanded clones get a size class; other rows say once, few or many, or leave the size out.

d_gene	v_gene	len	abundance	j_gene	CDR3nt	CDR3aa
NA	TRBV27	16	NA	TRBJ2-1	TGTGCCAGCAGTCCGAATGCGGAAATCTCCTACAATGAGCAGTTCTTC	CASSPNAEISYNEQFF
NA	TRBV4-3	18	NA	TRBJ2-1	TGCGCCAGCAGCCAATCTACCTTGCCGCTTCCGAGCACCCATGAGCAGTTCTTC	CASSQSTLPLPSTHEQFF
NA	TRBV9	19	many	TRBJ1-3	TGTGCCAGCAGCGTAGGTCGAGTGAGTTGGGACACTAGAGGAAACACCATATATTTT	CASSVGRVSWDTRGNTIYF
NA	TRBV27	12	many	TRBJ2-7	TGTGCCAGCAGCGGGGAAACCTACGAGCAGTACTTC	CASSGETYEQYF
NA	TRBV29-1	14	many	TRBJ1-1	TGCAGCGTTGACTATGACCGGACGAACACTGAAGCTTTCTTT	CSVDYDRTNTEAFF
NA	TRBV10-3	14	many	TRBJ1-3	TGTGCCATCAGTGAGCGCGGCGCGGAAAACACCATATATTTT	CAISERGAENTIYF
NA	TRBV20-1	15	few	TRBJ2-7	TGCAGTGCTAGAGAGAGGGGACGTCCGGATTCCGAGCAGTACTTC	CSARERGRPDSEQYF
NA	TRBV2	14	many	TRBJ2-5	TGTGCCTCTACTCTGGAGGAATACTCTGGTGCCCAGTACTTC	CASTLEEYSGAQYF
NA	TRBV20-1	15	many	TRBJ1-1	TGCAGTGCTAGAATGGTGGGTACCGCCGGGGGTGAAGCTTTCTTT	CSARMVGTAGGEAFF
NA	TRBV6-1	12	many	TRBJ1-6	TGTGCCAGCAGGGACAGTAATTCACCCCTCCACTTT	CASRDSNSPLHF
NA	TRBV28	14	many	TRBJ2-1	TGTGCCAGCAGCTTCCGGACCGGCCTAGGGGAGCAGTTCTTC	CASSFRTGLGEQFF
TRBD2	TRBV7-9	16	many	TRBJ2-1	TGTGCCAGCAGTTCGGAGAGACTAGCGAGGGTGGAGGAGCAGTTCTTC	CASSSERLARVEEQFF
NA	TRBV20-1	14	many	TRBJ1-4	TGCAGTGCTAGCAGGGGCGCAACTAATGAAAAACTGTTTTTT	CSASRGATNEKLFF
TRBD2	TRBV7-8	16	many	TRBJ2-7	TGTGCCAGCAGCTTAGAAGGGCTAGCGGTCTCCTACGAGCAGTACTTC	CASSLEGLAVSYEQYF
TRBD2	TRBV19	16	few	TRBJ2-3	TGTGCCAGCAACAAGGGAACTAGCGGGAGCACAGATACGCAGTATTTT	CASNKGTSGSTDTQYF
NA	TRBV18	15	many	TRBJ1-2	TGTGCCAGCTCACCGTCAGGACCCCCTAACTATGGCTACACCTTC	CASSPSGPPNYGYTF
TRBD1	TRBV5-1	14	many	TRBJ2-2	TGCGCCAGCAGCGTACAGGGGGCGTTAGGGGAGCTGTTTTTT	CASSVQGALGELFF